This entry lists 8 T cell receptor beta chains sequenced from one sample in a study of blood T cell repertoires in COVID-19. Only in-frame clones appear in the TCRdb table, and some are missing; sequencing was by immunoSEQ multiplex PCR. The sample holds 200,000 to 300,000 clones; approximately 86% are singletons and the top ten take approximately 3%. The material sequenced was peripheral blood. The receptors here all came from a woman aged 25 to 45 who had recovered from COVID-19.

The genes are TRBV6-5 and TRBJ1-2; 8 positions match TRBD1. Germline values: CDR1 MNHEY, CDR2 SVGAGI. The CDR3 contains 15 residues. The CDR3 region is CKFQGADSIRYGYTF. CDR3 nucleotide sequence: TGTAAGTTTCAGGGGGCGGACTCCATCAGGTATGGCTACACCTTC.

This chain connects TRBV9 to TRBJ1-4, with 8 bases aligning to TRBD1. This CDR3 comprises 15 residues. In germline, CDR1 is SGDLS, CDR2 YYNGEE. The V and J ends lost 2 bases and 8 bases, in that order; junction bases with no gene match: 8. The CDR3 spells CASSVTDRGGEKLFF. CDR3 in DNA: TGTGCCAGCAGCGTGACCGACAGGGGTGGGGAAAAACTGTTTTTT.

The CDR3 DNA follows: TGTGCCAGCAGCCATGCGGAAGACAGGGCGTGGAATTCACCCCTCCACTTT. Translating it yields CASSHAEDRAWNSPLHF. The chain links TRBV14 to TRBJ1-6; 7 bases line up with TRBD1. The V segment lost 3 bases and the J segment 7 bases; nucleotides outside the gene matches: 12. The CDR3 is 17 residues long. Germline CDR1 reads SGHDN; CDR2 reads FVKESK.

The V call is TRBV6-5, the J call TRBJ1-1; possible D gene TRBD1, 6 bases. The V end was cut by 2 bases, the J end by 10 bases, with 11 bases between. This CDR3 is built from 12 residues. The V gene's germline CDR1 is MNHEY and CDR2 SVGAGI. CDR3 amino acids: CASSYRAGVAFF. The CDR3 DNA reads as TGTGCCAGCAGTTACAGGGCAGGGGTAGCTTTCTTT.

In nucleotides, the CDR3 is TGTGCCAGCAGTGAATTTTATCTCGCGAGTACGCAGTATTTT. It translates to CASSEFYLASTQYF. This sequence joins TRBV2 and TRBJ2-3; D not certain. V was shortened by 2 bases and J by 8 bases, with 14 bases between the two germline ends. Germline V gives CDR1 SNHLY, CDR2 FYNNEI. The CDR3 consists of 14 residues.

The rearrangement uses TRBV3-1 (or the pseudogene TRBV3-2) and TRBJ2-1, with 14 nucleotides matching TRBD2. The J segment lost 8 bases and the V segment lost 1 base, leaving 7 bases of the junction unmatched. CDR3 length equals 17 residues. Germline V gene sequence: CDR1 LGHDT, CDR2 YNNKEL (reference sequence). DNA for the CDR3: TGTGCCAGCAGCCAAGTGACTAGCGGGGGGGCTCGCGATGAGCAGTTCTTC. It encodes CASSQVTSGGARDEQFF.

This chain uses TRBV5-1 with TRBJ2-3; 11 bases map to TRBD2. The germline CDR1 and CDR2 sequences are SGHRS and YFSETQ. CDR3 length: 15 amino acids. V lost 2 bases, J lost 4 bases, and 3 bases stayed unmatched. The CDR3 protein is CASSFSGGVADTQYF. The CDR3, as DNA: TGCGCCAGCAGCTTTAGCGGGGGGGTGGCAGATACGCAGTATTTT.

The CDR3 sequence is CATSPGGVDYNEQFF. Here the CDR3 DNA reads TGTGCCACCAGCCCGGGGGGTGTGGACTACAATGAGCAGTTCTTC. The chain couples TRBV15 to TRBJ2-1, with TRBD2 matching over 7 bases. The CDR3 consists of 15 residues. CDR1 LNHNV and CDR2 YYDKDF come from the germline V gene (reference sequence). V was clipped by 5 bases and J by 3 bases; unmatched bases: 7.